Below are 8 T cell receptor beta chains sequenced from a single sample in a study of T cell responses to AZD1222 COVID-19 vaccine (dated by TCRdb to 2020 to 2023). This specimen's time point label, interpreted: about 28 days (+/-7) after the second vaccine dose. The library relied on the immunoSEQ multiplex PCR assay. This is the immuneACCESS table as TCRdb keeps it, with only in-frame sequences that have V and J called. A part of the clones is gone; compared with another copy, unresolved V genes explain less than half, and the rest is unexplained. For this sample the table gives more than 90,000 clones, of which roughly 90% were detected only once. The ten largest account for less than 8.5% of the sample. This sample comprised peripheral blood, obtained 28 days after the second AZD1222 dose. Every receptor here comes from an adult who received the AZD1222 COVID-19 vaccine.

This chain connects TRBV11-3 to TRBJ2-7; either TRBD1 or TRBD2 may supply D (5 bases each). CDR1 and CDR2 (germline): SGHNT, YENEEA. Trimming stripped 5 bases from V and 0 bases from J, with 23 bases between. This CDR3 contains 18 residues. CDR3 amino acids: CASSPRRSRDRSSYEQYF. Here the CDR3 DNA reads TGTGCCAGCAGCCCTCGGAGGTCTCGGGACCGCTCCTCCTACGAGCAGTACTTC.

The chain recombines TRBV5-4 with TRBJ1-2; weak D call: TRBD1 (6 bases). Per the germline V gene, CDR1 is SGHNT and CDR2 is YYREEE (reference sequence). This CDR3 contains 14 residues. Trimming removed 3 bases from V and 4 bases from J, with 13 bases in between. The CDR3 spells CASSSHRDGYGYTF. CDR3 in DNA: TGTGCCAGCAGCTCTCACAGGGATGGCTATGGCTACACCTTC.

The V gene is TRBV28, the J gene TRBJ2-7; D gene uncertain. Germline assignment: CDR1 MDHEN and CDR2 SYDVKM. V was trimmed by 4 bases and J by 7 bases, leaving 8 bases between them. The CDR3 is made up of 11 amino acids. CDR3 amino acids: CASSSLYEQYF. The DNA of the CDR3 is TGTGCCAGCAGTTCCTTATATGAGCAGTACTTC.

The V gene is TRBV9, the J gene TRBJ2-7; a weak D match, TRBD1 (6 bases). This CDR3 contains 14 residues. V lost 0 bases and J 2 bases, leaving 9 bases between the germline ends. Germline assignment: CDR1 SGDLS and CDR2 YYNGEE. Here the CDR3 DNA reads TGTGCCAGCAGCGTAGGGACAGACCCCTACGAGCAGTACTTC. This codes for CASSVGTDPYEQYF.

This rearrangement joins TRBV11-2 to TRBJ2-3; TRBD2 matches at 12 bases. CDR3 length: 17 amino acids. CDR1 SGHAT and CDR2 FQNNGV come from the germline V gene. Unmatched junction bases numbered 5, after V lost 4 bases and J lost 0 bases. In DNA form, the CDR3 reads TGTGCCAGCAGCTACGTGACTAGCGGGGGTAGCACAGATACGCAGTATTTT. Protein product: CASSYVTSGGSTDTQYF.

V gene TRBV29-1 combines with J gene TRBJ1-1; D unresolved. The CDR3 runs 13 residues. Germline loops: CDR1 SQVTM, CDR2 ANQGSEA. V lost 8 bases, J lost 0 bases, and 13 bases lay in between. The CDR3 region is CSPMRQLNTEAFF. The CDR3 nucleotides are TGCAGCCCCATGAGGCAGTTGAACACTGAAGCTTTCTTT.

The chain links TRBV7-9 to TRBJ2-4, with D possibly being TRBD1 (6 bases). CDR3 length: 13 amino acids. CDR1 is SEHNR, CDR2 FQNEAQ, per germline (reference sequence). Trimming pared 2 bases from V and 10 bases from J, leaving 12 bases between. CDR3 protein: CASSLRPGDIQYF. CDR3 nucleotide sequence: TGTGCCAGCAGCTTAAGGCCAGGGGATATTCAGTACTTC.

This chain joins TRBV18 and TRBJ2-5, with 14 bases matching TRBD2. From germline, CDR1 is KGHSH and CDR2 LQKENI. CDR3 length: 17 residues. The V and J ends lost 2 bases and 3 bases, in that order; junction bases with no gene match: 5. CDR3 residues: CASSPGLAGGHKETQYF. CDR3 sequence (DNA): TGTGCCAGCTCACCAGGACTAGCGGGGGGTCATAAAGAGACCCAGTACTTC. The entire variable domain, with the rest obtained from reference TRBV18 and TRBJ2-5, is as follows: NAGVMQNPRHLVRRRGQEARLRCSPMKGHSHVYWYRQLPEEGLKFMVYLQKENIIDESGMPKERFSAEFPKEGPSILRIQQVVRGDSAAYFCASSPGLAGGHKETQYFGPGTRLLVL.